Listed below are T cell receptor beta chains from one sample, sequenced in a study of T-cell memory formation after mild COVID-19. TCRdb reprocessed the 5' RACE reads via MiXCR and lists one record per CDR3 protein. The table has 310,000 or so distinct CDR3 sequences, approximately 15% seen once. The sample taken for sequencing was PBMCs or a T cell subset sorted from them (not recorded which). The receptors here all came from a man younger than 35 who had mild COVID-19 (a few samples of this study predate the infection). Cell type and time point are not known. The CDR3 runs from the conserved cysteine through the conserved F or W. The D gene is left open where the match is weak. Clone size is shown for a subset of rows, as once, few, many or a class of expanded clone.

J: TRBJ1-6; size: -; length: 16; V: TRBV11-2; D: -; CDR3: CASSLRRSSYNSPLHF; DNA: TGTGCCAGCAGCCTCAGGCGGAGCTCCTATAATTCACCCCTCCACTTT
J: TRBJ1-4; size: few; length: 14; V: TRBV7-2; D: TRBD1; CDR3: CASSSWTGRFELFF; DNA: TGTGCCAGCAGCTCCTGGACAGGGCGGTTTGAACTGTTTTTT
J: TRBJ1-1; size: many; length: 13; V: TRBV29-1; D: TRBD1; CDR3: CSAEADRGTEAFF; DNA: TGCAGCGCTGAGGCCGACAGGGGAACTGAAGCTTTCTTT
J: TRBJ2-1; size: -; length: 16; V: TRBV5-5; D: -; CDR3: CASSLEGTHSYNEQFF; DNA: TGTGCCAGCAGCTTGGAGGGGACCCACTCCTACAATGAGCAGTTCTTC
J: TRBJ2-7; size: many; length: 13; V: TRBV13; D: -; CDR3: CASSLVIRDEQYF; DNA: TGTGCCAGCAGCTTAGTGATAAGGGACGAGCAGTACTTC
J: TRBJ2-1; size: few; length: 14; V: TRBV7-6; D: -; CDR3: CASSLVHEGNEQFF; DNA: TGTGCCAGCAGCTTAGTGCACGAAGGCAATGAGCAGTTCTTC
J: TRBJ2-1; size: few; length: 15; V: TRBV20-1; D: -; CDR3: CSARDREPSYNEQFF; DNA: TGCAGTGCTAGAGATCGAGAACCGAGCTACAATGAGCAGTTCTTC
J: TRBJ2-3; size: few; length: 14; V: TRBV7-2; D: -; CDR3: CASSLGTGWDTQYF; DNA: TGTGCCAGCAGCTTGGGTACAGGGTGGGATACGCAGTATTTT
J: TRBJ1-2; size: -; length: 13; V: TRBV29-1; D: -; CDR3: CSVERGQGNGYTF; DNA: TGCAGCGTTGAACGGGGGCAGGGTAATGGCTACACCTTC
J: TRBJ2-3; size: -; length: 13; V: TRBV7-2; D: -; CDR3: CASSIPRKDTQYF; DNA: TGTGCCAGCAGCATCCCTAGGAAAGATACGCAGTATTTT
J: TRBJ2-3; size: many; length: 15; V: TRBV12-3/TRBV12-4; D: -; CDR3: CASSLAQDRPDTQYF; DNA: TGTGCCAGCAGTTTAGCCCAAGACAGGCCAGATACGCAGTATTTT
J: TRBJ2-7; size: -; length: 18; V: TRBV7-2; D: TRBD2; CDR3: CASSSGSATSGASYEQYF; DNA: TGTGCCAGCAGCTCTGGATCCGCGACTAGCGGGGCCTCCTACGAGCAGTACTTC
J: TRBJ1-5; size: many; length: 16; V: TRBV12-3/TRBV12-4; D: -; CDR3: CASSFMGQSFDQPQHF; DNA: TGTGCCAGCAGTTTTATGGGACAATCCTTCGATCAGCCCCAGCATTTT
J: TRBJ2-3; size: -; length: 16; V: TRBV6-2/TRBV6-3; D: TRBD2; CDR3: CASSSPHAGGTDTQYF; DNA: TGTGCCAGCAGTTCCCCCCACGCGGGGGGCACAGATACGCAGTATTTT
J: TRBJ1-1; size: -; length: 14; V: TRBV6-2/TRBV6-3; D: -; CDR3: CASSYGSGDTEAFF; DNA: TGTGCCAGCAGTTACGGTTCCGGGGACACTGAAGCTTTCTTT
J: TRBJ1-1; size: -; length: 17; V: TRBV7-2; D: -; CDR3: CASSLLIWGGAGTEAFF; DNA: TGTGCCAGCAGCCTACTAATATGGGGGGGCGCGGGCACTGAAGCTTTCTTT
J: TRBJ1-5; size: -; length: 17; V: TRBV4-2; D: TRBD1; CDR3: CASSQDRDREENQPQHF; DNA: TGTGCCAGCAGCCAAGACCGGGACAGGGAGGAGAATCAGCCCCAGCATTTT
J: TRBJ1-4; size: -; length: 14; V: TRBV6-5; D: -; CDR3: CASSYVGDNEKLFF; DNA: TGTGCCAGCAGTTATGTGGGGGATAATGAAAAACTGTTTTTT
J: TRBJ2-4; size: few; length: 16; V: TRBV7-2; D: TRBD2; CDR3: CASSAWGGLAKNIQYF; DNA: TGTGCCAGCAGCGCGTGGGGGGGGTTAGCCAAAAACATTCAGTACTTC
J: TRBJ2-3; size: few; length: 16; V: TRBV27; D: TRBD2; CDR3: CASSLFASGGLDTQYF; DNA: TGTGCCAGCAGTTTATTCGCTAGCGGGGGGTTAGATACGCAGTATTTT
J: TRBJ2-5; size: -; length: 15; V: TRBV4-1; D: -; CDR3: CASSQVFRDRETQYF; DNA: TGCGCCAGCAGCCAAGTCTTCCGGGACCGCGAGACCCAGTACTTC
J: TRBJ2-1; size: -; length: 14; V: TRBV6-4; D: TRBD2; CDR3: CASSDYGGALEQFF; DNA: TGTGCCAGCAGTGACTACGGGGGGGCCCTTGAGCAGTTCTTC
J: TRBJ2-5; size: many; length: 16; V: TRBV4-1; D: -; CDR3: CASSQGDLRVQETQYF; DNA: TGCGCCAGCAGCCAAGGTGACTTGAGGGTCCAAGAGACCCAGTACTTC
J: TRBJ2-3; size: many; length: 19; V: TRBV5-5; D: TRBD2; CDR3: CASSLVLAGGSTSTDTQYF; DNA: TGTGCCAGCAGCTTGGTCTTAGCGGGGGGTTCCACTAGCACAGATACGCAGTATTTT
J: TRBJ1-2; size: many; length: 14; V: TRBV4-3; D: -; CDR3: CASSQDRGSYGYTF; DNA: TGCGCCAGCAGCCAAGATAGGGGAAGCTATGGCTACACCTTC
J: TRBJ2-5; size: few; length: 13; V: TRBV7-2; D: TRBD2; CDR3: CASRPAGGETQYF; DNA: TGTGCCAGCAGACCAGCGGGGGGAGAGACCCAGTACTTC
J: TRBJ2-5; size: -; length: 14; V: TRBV7-6; D: -; CDR3: CASSSRLVGETQYF; DNA: TGTGCCAGCAGCTCCCGACTAGTCGGAGAGACCCAGTACTTC
J: TRBJ2-1; size: -; length: 19; V: TRBV5-1; D: TRBD1; CDR3: CASSLALLTGADSYNEQFF; DNA: TGCGCCAGCAGCTTGGCCTTACTGACAGGGGCCGATTCCTACAATGAGCAGTTCTTC
J: TRBJ2-5; size: few; length: 14; V: TRBV20-1; D: -; CDR3: CSARGGVNQETQYF; DNA: TGCAGTGCTAGAGGCGGGGTGAACCAAGAGACCCAGTACTTC
J: TRBJ2-3; size: -; length: 15; V: TRBV9; D: TRBD1; CDR3: CASSATGFQTDTQYF; DNA: TGTGCCAGCAGCGCGACAGGGTTTCAAACAGATACGCAGTATTTT
J: TRBJ1-1; size: once; length: 12; V: TRBV12-3/TRBV12-4; D: -; CDR3: CASSDTGSEAFF; DNA: TGTGCCAGCAGCGATACAGGGTCTGAAGCTTTCTTT
J: TRBJ1-2; size: -; length: 13; V: TRBV5-1; D: -; CDR3: CASSPVQQFGYTF; DNA: TGCGCCAGCAGCCCCGTACAGCAATTTGGCTACACCTTC